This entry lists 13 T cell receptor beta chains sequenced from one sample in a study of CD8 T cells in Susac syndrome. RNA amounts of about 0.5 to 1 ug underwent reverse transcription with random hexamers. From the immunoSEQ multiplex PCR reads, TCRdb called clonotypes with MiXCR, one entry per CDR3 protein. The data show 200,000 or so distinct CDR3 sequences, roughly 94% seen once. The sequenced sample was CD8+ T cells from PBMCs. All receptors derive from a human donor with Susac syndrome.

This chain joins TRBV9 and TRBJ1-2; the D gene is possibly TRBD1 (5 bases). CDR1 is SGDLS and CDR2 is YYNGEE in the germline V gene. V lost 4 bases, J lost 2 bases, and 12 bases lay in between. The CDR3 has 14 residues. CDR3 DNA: TGTGCCAGCAGCCCTCGGGACGAAAACTATGGCTACACCTTC. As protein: CASSPRDENYGYTF. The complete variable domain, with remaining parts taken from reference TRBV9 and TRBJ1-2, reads DSGVTQTPKHLITATGQRVTLRCSPRSGDLSVYWYQQSLDQGLQFLIQYYNGEERAKGNILERFSAQQFPDLHSELNLSSLELGDSALYFCASSPRDENYGYTFGSGTRLTVV.

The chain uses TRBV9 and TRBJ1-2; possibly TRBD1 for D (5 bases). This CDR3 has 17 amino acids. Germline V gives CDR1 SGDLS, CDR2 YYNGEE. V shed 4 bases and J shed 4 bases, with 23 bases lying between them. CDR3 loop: CASSLGMLGTGSYGYTF. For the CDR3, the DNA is TGTGCCAGCAGCTTAGGGATGTTGGGGACGGGTAGCTATGGCTACACCTTC.

The CDR3 nucleotides are TGTGCCCCAATAGGGCCCTCGGGCAATGAGCAGTTCTTC. Protein: CAPIGPSGNEQFF. This chain uses TRBV12-3 or TRBV12-4 with TRBJ2-1; D gene uncertain. The CDR3 has 13 residues. Trimming cost V 11 bases and J 6 bases, with 17 bases left between them.

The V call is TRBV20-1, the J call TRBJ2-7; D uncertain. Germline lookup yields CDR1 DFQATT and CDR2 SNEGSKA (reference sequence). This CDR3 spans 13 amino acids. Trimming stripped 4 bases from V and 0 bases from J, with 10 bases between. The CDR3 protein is CSATDGPSYEQYF. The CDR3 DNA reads TGCAGTGCTACCGACGGACCCTCCTACGAGCAGTACTTC.

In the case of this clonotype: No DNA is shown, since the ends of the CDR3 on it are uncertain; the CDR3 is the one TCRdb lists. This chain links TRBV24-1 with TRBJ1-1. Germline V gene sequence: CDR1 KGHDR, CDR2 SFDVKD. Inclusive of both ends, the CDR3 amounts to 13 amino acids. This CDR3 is CATSDFGEAEAFF.

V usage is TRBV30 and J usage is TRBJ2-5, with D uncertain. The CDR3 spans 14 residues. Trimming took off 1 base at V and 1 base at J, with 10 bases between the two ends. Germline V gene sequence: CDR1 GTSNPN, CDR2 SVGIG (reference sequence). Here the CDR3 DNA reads TGTGCCTGGAGTGATTACAGCCCCCAAGAGACCCAGTACTTC. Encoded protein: CAWSDYSPQETQYF. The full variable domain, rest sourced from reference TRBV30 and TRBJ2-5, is SQTIHQWPATLVQPVGSPLSLECTVEGTSNPNLYWYRQAAGRGLQLLFYSVGIGQISSEVPQNLSASRPQDRQFILSSKKLLLSDSGFYLCAWSDYSPQETQYFGPGTRLLVL.

In nucleotides, the CDR3 is TGCGCCAGCAGCCACCAGGAAGGACAGGGGAGAACCTACGGGTCCGCCAATGAGCAGTTCTTC. Translated: CASSHQEGQGRTYGSANEQFF. V is TRBV4-1 and J is TRBJ2-1; 9 bases match TRBD1. The germline CDR1 and CDR2 sequences are MGHRA and YSYEKL. J gave up 6 bases and V 3 bases, and 24 bases lay outside the gene matches. This CDR3 comprises 21 residues.

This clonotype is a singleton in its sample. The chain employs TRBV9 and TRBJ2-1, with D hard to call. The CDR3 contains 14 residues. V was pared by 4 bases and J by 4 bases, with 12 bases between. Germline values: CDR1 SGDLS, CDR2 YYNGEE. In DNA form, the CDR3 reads TGTGCCAGCAGCCCTCTTATGGGTTACAATGAGCAGTTCTTC. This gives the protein CASSPLMGYNEQFF.

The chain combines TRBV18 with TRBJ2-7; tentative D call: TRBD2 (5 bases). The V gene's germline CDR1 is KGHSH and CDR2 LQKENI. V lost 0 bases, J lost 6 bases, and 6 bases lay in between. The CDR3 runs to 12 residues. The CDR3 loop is CASSPPDSEQYF. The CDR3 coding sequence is TGTGCCAGCTCACCACCGGACTCCGAGCAGTACTTC. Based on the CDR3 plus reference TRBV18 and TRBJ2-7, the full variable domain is NAGVMQNPRHLVRRRGQEARLRCSPMKGHSHVYWYRQLPEEGLKFMVYLQKENIIDESGMPKERFSAEFPKEGPSILRIQQVVRGDSAAYFCASSPPDSEQYFGPGTRLTVT.

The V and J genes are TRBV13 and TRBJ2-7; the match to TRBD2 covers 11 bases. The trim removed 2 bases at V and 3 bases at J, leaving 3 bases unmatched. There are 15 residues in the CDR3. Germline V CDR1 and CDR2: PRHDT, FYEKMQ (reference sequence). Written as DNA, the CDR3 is TGTGCCAGCAGCTTAACGACTAGCGGGATCTACGAGCAGTACTTC. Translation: CASSLTTSGIYEQYF. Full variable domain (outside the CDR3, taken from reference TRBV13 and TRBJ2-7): AAGVIQSPRHLIKEKRETATLKCYPIPRHDTVYWYQQGPGQDPQFLISFYEKMQSDKGSIPDRFSAQQFSDYHSELNMSSLELGDSALYFCASSLTTSGIYEQYFGPGTRLTVT.

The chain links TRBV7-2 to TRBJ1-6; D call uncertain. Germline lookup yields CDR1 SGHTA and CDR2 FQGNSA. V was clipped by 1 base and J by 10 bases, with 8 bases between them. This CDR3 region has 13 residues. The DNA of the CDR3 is TGTGCCAGCAGCTTAGGTGTCGCATCACCCCTCCACTTT. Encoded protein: CASSLGVASPLHF.

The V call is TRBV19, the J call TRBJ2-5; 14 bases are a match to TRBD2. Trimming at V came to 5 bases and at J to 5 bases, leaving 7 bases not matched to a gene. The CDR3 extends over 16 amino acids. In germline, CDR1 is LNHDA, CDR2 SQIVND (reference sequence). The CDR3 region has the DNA TGTGCCAGTAGTCCGGGACTAGCGGGAGTGAGGGAGACCCAGTACTTC. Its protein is CASSPGLAGVRETQYF. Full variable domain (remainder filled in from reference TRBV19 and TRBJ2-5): DGGITQSPKYLFRKEGQNVTLSCEQNLNHDAMYWYRQDPGQGLRLIYYSQIVNDFQKGDIAEGYSVSREKKESFPLTVTSAQKNPTAFYLCASSPGLAGVRETQYFGPGTRLLVL.

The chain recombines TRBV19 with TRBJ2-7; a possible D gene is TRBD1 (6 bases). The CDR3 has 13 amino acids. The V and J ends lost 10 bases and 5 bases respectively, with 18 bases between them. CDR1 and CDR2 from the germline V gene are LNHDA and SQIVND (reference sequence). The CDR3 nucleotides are TGTGCCACCCGAAGAACAGGGACCGACGAGCAGTACTTC. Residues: CATRRTGTDEQYF.